Below, 29 T cell receptor beta chains from the same sample are listed, as sequenced in a study of blood T cell repertoires in COVID-19. The assay was immunoSEQ multiplex PCR, and TCRdb's table has in-frame clones only and misses some. The sample shows roughly 310,000 clones, over 85% of them seen only once. Sequencing was performed on PBMCs or T cells enriched from blood (not recorded which). Every receptor here comes from a man aged 55-75 years who had recovered from COVID-19.

The chain has TRBV9 and TRBJ1-1; 8 nucleotides agree with TRBD1. Germline CDR1 SGDLS, CDR2 YYNGEE. The length of the CDR3 is 16 residues. The V segment lost 4 bases and the J segment 4 bases; nucleotides outside the gene matches: 12. The CDR3 DNA is TGTGCCAGCAGCACCCGGTCGACAGGGGCAGTCACTGAAGCTTTCTTT. Its protein product is CASSTRSTGAVTEAFF.

The chain combines TRBV6-5 with TRBJ1-1; TRBD1 matches at 9 bases. The CDR3 runs 15 residues. The junction had 4 bases not matched to a gene; V was cut back by 5 bases and J by 0 bases. Germline CDR1 is MNHEY and CDR2 is SVGAGI. The CDR3 protein is CASSQQGAMNTEAFF. In nucleotides, the CDR3 is TGTGCCAGCAGTCAACAGGGGGCTATGAACACTGAAGCTTTCTTT.

The chain links TRBV10-2 to TRBJ1-6, with D possibly matching TRBD1 (5 bases). The CDR3 runs 14 residues. The germline CDR1 and CDR2 sequences are WSHSY and SAAADI. Trimming took 3 bases from V and 9 from J, leaving 12 bases between them. The CDR3 here is CASSDRVGGSPLHF. The CDR3 bases are TGCGCCAGCAGTGACAGGGTGGGGGGTTCACCCCTCCACTTT.

V usage is TRBV3-1 (or the pseudogene TRBV3-2) and J usage is TRBJ2-1; 14 bases are a match to TRBD2. Germline V gives CDR1 LGHDT, CDR2 YNNKEL (reference sequence). CDR3 length: 18 amino acids. The trim removed 5 bases at V and 10 bases at J, leaving 16 bases unmatched. The CDR3 sequence: CASSIFPPGLAGVGEQFF. The DNA for the CDR3 is TGTGCCAGCAGCATCTTTCCCCCGGGACTAGCGGGAGTCGGAGAGCAGTTCTTC.

The chain employs TRBV10-3 and TRBJ1-1; D ambiguous. This CDR3 has 14 residues. Deletions cut 0 bases from V and 7 bases from J, with 12 bases between. The germline V gene has CDR1 ENHRY and CDR2 SYGVKD. CDR3 sequence: CAISESGRIFEAFF. CDR3 nucleotide sequence: TGTGCCATCAGTGAGTCTGGGAGAATTTTTGAAGCTTTCTTT.

The V gene is TRBV30, the J gene TRBJ1-4, with D hard to call. V lost 4 bases and J 4 bases, leaving 7 bases between the germline ends. The CDR3 is 12 residues long. Germline V gene data show CDR1 as GTSNPN and CDR2 as SVGIG (reference sequence). CDR3 sequence reads: CAWKEFNEKLFF. CDR3 nucleotides: TGTGCCTGGAAGGAGTTTAATGAAAAACTGTTTTTT.

The CDR3 protein is CASSEGATGAGVYGYTF. CDR3 nucleotide sequence: TGTGCCAGCAGTGAAGGAGCTACTGGGGCGGGGGTATATGGCTACACCTTC. The chain is built from TRBV6-1 and TRBJ1-2; a possible D gene is TRBD1 (5 bases). Germline CDR1 reads MNHNS; CDR2 reads SASEGT. V was pared by 1 base and J by 5 bases, with 20 bases between. CDR3 length: 17 amino acids.

This clone came up once. The genes are TRBV10-3 and TRBJ2-1; D call uncertain. This CDR3 has 12 residues. V shed 4 bases and J shed 9 bases, with 10 bases lying between them. Germline lookup yields CDR1 ENHRY and CDR2 SYGVKD. Here the CDR3 DNA reads TGTGCCATCAGTGGCAGTTCTCCTGAGCAGTTCTTC. This codes for CAISGSSPEQFF.

The rearrangement uses TRBV27 and TRBJ2-5; 9 nucleotides match TRBD1. The CDR3 runs 14 residues. Trimming cost V 5 bases and J 2 bases; bases outside gene matches: 3. Germline CDR1 and CDR2: MNHEY and SMNVEV (reference sequence). Here the CDR3 reads CASSRQGEQETQYF. The CDR3 DNA reads as TGTGCCAGCAGTAGACAGGGGGAACAAGAGACCCAGTACTTC.

V is TRBV19 and J is TRBJ1-5, with TRBD1 matching 10 bases. CDR1 is LNHDA, CDR2 SQIVND, per germline (reference sequence). CDR3 length: 14 residues. Trimming cost V 3 bases and J 6 bases; bases outside gene matches: 2. In DNA form, the CDR3 reads TGTGCCAGTAGTATTCGGACAGGGGGTCAGCCCCAGCATTTT. Translating gives CASSIRTGGQPQHF. Full variable domain (rest looked up from reference TRBV19 and TRBJ1-5): DGGITQSPKYLFRKEGQNVTLSCEQNLNHDAMYWYRQDPGQGLRLIYYSQIVNDFQKGDIAEGYSVSREKKESFPLTVTSAQKNPTAFYLCASSIRTGGQPQHFGDGTRLSIL.

This sequence joins TRBV7-2 and TRBJ1-2; weak D call: TRBD1 (6 bases). CDR3 size: 16 residues. The germline V gene has CDR1 SGHTA and CDR2 FQGNSA. With 1 base removed from V and 8 bases from J, the gap between germline ends came to 20 bases. DNA of the CDR3: TGTGCCAGCAGCTTAGTTGTAGGCCGACCAGGGGACGGCTACACCTTC. Encoded protein: CASSLVVGRPGDGYTF.

V gene TRBV9 combines with J gene TRBJ1-1; D is unresolved. The CDR3 spans 14 residues. V shed 0 bases and J shed 4 bases, with 10 bases lying between them. Per the germline V gene, CDR1 is SGDLS and CDR2 is YYNGEE. CDR3: CASSVAQLPTEAFF. CDR3 DNA sequence: TGTGCCAGCAGCGTAGCACAGCTCCCCACTGAAGCTTTCTTT.

The gene calls are TRBV7-2 and TRBJ2-1, with no clear D. Germline values: CDR1 SGHTA, CDR2 FQGNSA. V dropped 1 base and J dropped 15 bases, with 16 bases sitting between them. The CDR3 extends over 13 amino acids. The CDR3 loop is CASSLDGATPPFF. The CDR3 nucleotides are TGTGCCAGCAGCTTAGATGGAGCTACCCCCCCGTTCTTC.

V usage is TRBV4-1 and J usage is TRBJ1-6; a weak D match, TRBD1 (6 bases). The CDR3 covers 16 residues. Germline CDR1 MGHRA, CDR2 YSYEKL. Between the trimmed V and J ends, which lost 5 bases and 8 bases, there was a span of 19 bases. The CDR3 spells CASSLNTGSVDSPLHF. The CDR3 DNA follows: TGCGCCAGCAGCTTGAATACAGGGTCTGTTGATTCACCCCTCCACTTT.

The genes are TRBV5-4 and TRBJ2-3, with 7 bases that match TRBD2. In germline, CDR1 is SGHNT, CDR2 YYREEE (reference sequence). With 3 bases clipped from V and 0 bases from J, the junction kept 10 bases outside the gene matches. CDR3 length: 17 residues. The CDR3 sequence: CASSSLGGIRSTDTQYF. In nucleotides, the CDR3 is TGTGCCAGCAGCTCCCTCGGGGGGATACGGAGCACAGATACGCAGTATTTT. The whole variable domain, remainder taken from reference TRBV5-4 and TRBJ2-3, is ETGVTQSPTHLIKTRGQQVTLRCSSQSGHNTVSWYQQALGQGPQFIFQYYREEENGRGNFPPRFSGLQFPNYSSELNVNALELDDSALYLCASSSLGGIRSTDTQYFGPGTRLTVL.

The sample holds one count of this clone. The same CDR3 can be traced to other DNA sequences in this sample. This chain links TRBV6-5 with TRBJ1-2; D perhaps matches TRBD1 (5 bases). The ends were cut back, 2 bases at V and 7 bases at J, with 8 bases in the middle. CDR1 MNHEY and CDR2 SVGAGI come from the germline V gene. The CDR3 consists of 12 residues. The CDR3 is CASSYGGGGYTF. The CDR3 nucleotides read TGTGCCAGCAGTTACGGGGGGGGTGGCTACACCTTC.

In regard to this clone: At the DNA level, this CDR3 is encoded by other sequences in the same sample as well. The V gene is TRBV6-1, the J gene TRBJ1-5; D is undetermined. CDR1 is MNHNS and CDR2 is SASEGT in the germline V gene. Trimming removed 0 bases from V and 2 bases from J, with 5 bases in between. CDR3 length equals 14 residues. In DNA form, the CDR3 reads TGTGCCAGCAGTGAAGCGCGGGGCAATCAGCCCCAGCATTTT. This encodes CASSEARGNQPQHF.

This chain links TRBV25-1 with TRBJ2-1; D might be TRBD1 (6 bases). The CDR3 runs 16 residues. Trimming cost V 4 bases and J 7 bases, with 20 bases left between them. Germline loops: CDR1 MGHDK, CDR2 SYGVNS. The CDR3 reads CASSVPGQGSNNEQFF. The CDR3 DNA reads as TGTGCCAGCAGTGTACCGGGACAAGGGTCAAATAATGAGCAGTTCTTC.

This clone was observed a few times. The chain carries TRBV14 and TRBJ2-3, with 8 bases identical to TRBD1. The CDR3 extends over 15 amino acids. The V and J ends lost 3 bases and 2 bases, in that order; junction bases with no gene match: 4. Germline assignment: CDR1 SGHDN and CDR2 FVKESK. CDR3 nucleotides: TGTGCCAGCAGCCAGTGGACAGGGCCCACAGATACGCAGTATTTT. Amino acids: CASSQWTGPTDTQYF.

The V gene is TRBV4-3, the J gene TRBJ2-7; D remains ambiguous. The CDR3 consists of 14 residues. V dropped 2 bases and J dropped 7 bases, with 15 bases sitting between them. Germline V gene lookup returns CDR1 LGHNA and CDR2 YSLEER. The CDR3 DNA reads TGCGCCAGCAGCCAATTGCTGGCTAACGGGGAGCAGTACTTC. Its translation is CASSQLLANGEQYF.

The CDR3 loop is CATRDRTSYEQYF. CDR3 in DNA: TGTGCCACCCGGGACAGAACATCCTACGAGCAGTACTTC. V and J are TRBV11-3 and TRBJ2-7, with 7 bases identical to TRBD1. J gave up 1 base and V 10 bases, and 7 bases lay outside the gene matches. Germline V gives CDR1 SGHNT, CDR2 YENEEA. The CDR3 has 13 amino acids. Combining the CDR3 with reference TRBV11-3 and TRBJ2-7 gives the whole variable domain EAGVVQSPRYKIIEKKQPVAFWCNPISGHNTLYWYLQNLGQGPELLIRYENEEAVDDSQLPKDRFSAERLKGVDSTLKIQPAELGDSAVYLCATRDRTSYEQYFGPGTRLTVT.

This clone was observed a single time. This rearrangement joins TRBV6-5 to TRBJ1-4, with a possible D match to TRBD1 (5 bases). This CDR3 is built from 15 residues. CDR1 is MNHEY, CDR2 SVGAGI, per germline. Deletions cut 6 bases from V and 10 bases from J, with 21 bases between. CDR3: CASRGGDMIRRKLFF. CDR3 DNA: TGTGCCAGCAGGGGGGGGGATATGATTAGAAGAAAACTGTTTTTT.

This clone has a single count. This chain links TRBV7-9 with TRBJ1-2, with D tentatively TRBD1 (6 bases). V was cut by 5 bases and J by 7 bases, with 17 bases left in between. The CDR3 totals 14 residues. Germline CDR1 is SEHNR and CDR2 is FQNEAQ (reference sequence). The CDR3 sequence: CASSTHRVNAGYTF. The CDR3 DNA sequence: TGTGCCAGCAGCACCCACAGGGTCAATGCTGGCTACACCTTC.

The chain couples TRBV24-1 to TRBJ1-5; D call uncertain. The CDR3 is 14 residues long. Trimming cost V 3 bases and J 3 bases, with 8 bases left between them. CDR1 and CDR2 from the germline V gene are KGHDR and SFDVKD. Here the CDR3 reads CATSDKNTNQPQHF. Here the CDR3 DNA reads TGTGCCACCAGTGATAAAAACACCAATCAGCCCCAGCATTTT.

The chain combines TRBV5-8 with TRBJ1-4, with D tentatively TRBD1 (5 bases). The CDR3 totals 16 residues. Germline lookup yields CDR1 SGHTS and CDR2 YDEGEE. The V end lost 2 bases, the J end lost 5 bases, and 16 bases lay between the germline ends. CDR3 in amino acids: CASSLIGAGRNEKLFF. In DNA, the CDR3 is TGTGCCAGCAGCTTAATCGGGGCGGGGAGAAATGAAAAACTGTTTTTT.

This clone is a singleton in its sample. The J gene is TRBJ1-1, the V gene TRBV5-8; D is perhaps TRBD1 (6 bases). Trimming cost V 4 bases and J 0 bases, with 13 bases left between them. Germline loops: CDR1 SGHTS, CDR2 YDEGEE. This CDR3 spans 15 amino acids. CDR3 residues: CASSPQGGMNTEAFF. The CDR3 DNA is TGTGCCAGCAGCCCACAGGGCGGAATGAACACTGAAGCTTTCTTT.

This clone was recorded only once. The chain combines TRBV7-9 with TRBJ2-6, with 12 bases matching TRBD2. CDR3 length: 19 residues. Trimming at V came to 4 bases and at J to 0 bases, leaving 7 bases not matched to a gene. Germline V gene data show CDR1 as SEHNR and CDR2 as FQNEAQ (reference sequence). The CDR3 loop is CASSYRTSGASSGANVLTF. CDR3 nucleotides: TGTGCCAGCAGCTACCGGACTAGCGGGGCTAGCTCTGGGGCCAACGTCCTGACTTTC.

This chain uses TRBV11-2 with TRBJ2-2, with 13 positions matching TRBD2. Germline CDR1 reads SGHAT; CDR2 reads FQNNGV. This CDR3 spans 17 amino acids. V shed 3 bases and J 3 bases; nucleotides not matched to a gene: 4. In DNA form, the CDR3 reads TGTGCCAGCAGCTTGGCAGGGACTAGCGGGGACACCGGGGAGCTGTTTTTT. It is translated as CASSLAGTSGDTGELFF.

The chain links TRBV5-6 to TRBJ1-2; D ambiguous. CDR1 is SGHDT and CDR2 is YYEEEE in the germline V gene. The V end was cut by 2 bases, the J end by 0 bases, with 8 bases between. CDR3 length equals 14 residues. The CDR3 bases are TGTGCCAGCAGCTTAAGGAGGACTAACTATGGCTACACCTTC. This translates into CASSLRRTNYGYTF. Variable domain in full (rest from reference TRBV5-6 and TRBJ1-2): DAGVTQSPTHLIKTRGQQVTLRCSPKSGHDTVSWYQQALGQGPQFIFQYYEEEERQRGNFPDRFSGHQFPNYSSELNVNALLLGDSALYLCASSLRRTNYGYTFGSGTRLTVV.